The 10 T cell receptor beta chains in this list originate from one sample, sequenced in a study of blood T cell repertoires in COVID-19. Assay used: immunoSEQ multiplex PCR; TCRdb lists only in-frame clones, some missing. The top ten hold roughly 2% of the sample, which has approximately 390,000 clones, over 75% seen once. Sequencing was performed on PBMCs or T cells enriched from blood (not recorded which). The receptors were sampled from a woman in her thirties or forties with acute COVID-19.

This sequence joins TRBV5-5 and TRBJ1-3; 7 nucleotides line up with TRBD1. Trimming took 0 bases from V and 0 from J; bases not matched to a gene: 3. Germline CDR1 is SGHKS and CDR2 is YYEKEE (reference sequence). The CDR3 consists of 16 residues. The CDR3 DNA follows: TGTGCCAGCAGCTTGGAGGGGGCCGACTCTGGAAACACCATATATTTT. Its protein is CASSLEGADSGNTIYF.

The V call is TRBV18, the J call TRBJ2-7, with TRBD1 matching 10 bases. The ends lost 9 bases at V and 1 base at J; junction bases unmatched: 6. Looked up from germline, CDR1 is KGHSH and CDR2 is LQKENI. The CDR3 has 14 amino acids. The CDR3 nucleotides are TGTGCCAGTTCCGGGACAGGGGTGTCCTACGAGCAGTACTTC. It is translated as CASSGTGVSYEQYF.

The chain employs TRBV4-1 and TRBJ1-6; TRBD1 is a possible D gene (6 bases). CDR1 is MGHRA, CDR2 YSYEKL, per germline. The CDR3 sequence is 15 residues long. The V and J ends lost 1 base and 5 bases respectively, with 9 bases between them. The CDR3 bases are TGCGCCAGCAGCCAAGGGTACAGGGATAATTCACCCCTCCACTTT. Encoded protein: CASSQGYRDNSPLHF.

The chain carries TRBV7-5 and TRBJ1-4. TRBV7-5 is annotated as a pseudogene. CDR3 length: 23 amino acids. The CDR3 is CARSLLPKRPFGEFLAGGRKLFF. CDR3 in DNA: TGTGCCAGAAGCTTACTCCCCAAACGGCCCTTTGGGGAGTTTCTGGCCGGGGGGCGAAAACTGTTTTTT.

J is TRBJ2-3 and V is TRBV3-1 (or the pseudogene TRBV3-2); 7 bases line up with TRBD2. The CDR3 is 13 residues long. V was pared by 4 bases and J by 6 bases, with 4 bases of the junction left unmatched. CDR1 is LGHDT and CDR2 is YNNKEL in the germline V gene (reference sequence). Here the CDR3 DNA reads TGTGCCAGCAGCCCCCTGCGGGGGGATACGCAGTATTTT. Translating gives CASSPLRGDTQYF.

The CDR3 loop reads CASSEYVEAANEKLFF. DNA of the CDR3: TGTGCCAGCAGTGAATATGTGGAGGCGGCTAATGAAAAACTGTTTTTT. The chain has TRBV25-1 and TRBJ1-4; D not resolved. The CDR3 has 16 amino acids. Trimming removed 0 bases from V and 3 bases from J, with 11 bases in between. CDR1 MGHDK and CDR2 SYGVNS come from the germline V gene. Based on the CDR3 plus reference TRBV25-1 and TRBJ1-4, the full variable domain is EADIYQTPRYLVIGTGKKITLECSQTMGHDKMYWYQQDPGMELHLIHYSYGVNSTEKGDLSSESTVSRIRTEHFPLTLESARPSHTSQYLCASSEYVEAANEKLFFGSGTQLSVL.

This clone was detected many times. The genes are TRBV5-3 and TRBJ1-2; D perhaps matches TRBD1 (5 bases). TRBV5-3 counts as an open reading frame of uncertain function. V was trimmed by 1 base and J by 3 bases, leaving 16 bases between them. The CDR3 extends over 16 amino acids. The DNA for the CDR3 is TGTGCCAGAAGCTTGCCCCCAGGGAGGGTCCACTATGGCTACACCTTC. It is translated as CARSLPPGRVHYGYTF.

The J gene is TRBJ1-5, the V gene TRBV19, with 9 bases lining up with TRBD1. Germline-derived CDR1 and CDR2 are LNHDA and SQIVND (reference sequence). The CDR3 length is 14 residues. Trimming removed 7 bases from V and 8 bases from J; junction bases left unmatched: 9. This CDR3 reads CASNPRDRVEPQHF. CDR3 DNA: TGTGCCAGTAACCCCCGGGACAGGGTAGAGCCCCAGCATTTT. Together with reference TRBV19 and TRBJ1-5, the CDR3 gives the full variable domain: DGGITQSPKYLFRKEGQNVTLSCEQNLNHDAMYWYRQDPGQGLRLIYYSQIVNDFQKGDIAEGYSVSREKKESFPLTVTSAQKNPTAFYLCASNPRDRVEPQHFGDGTRLSIL.

This chain connects TRBV18 to TRBJ1-1; 11 nucleotides align to TRBD1. V dropped 3 bases and J dropped 5; count of bases not matched to a gene: 8. This CDR3 region has 16 residues. The germline V gene has CDR1 KGHSH and CDR2 LQKENI. Here the CDR3 reads CASSPQPGQGATEAFF. The DNA of the CDR3 is TGTGCCAGCTCACCCCAGCCTGGACAGGGGGCGACTGAAGCTTTCTTT.

For this clone: The sample contains more than one DNA sequence encoding this CDR3. The rearrangement links TRBV7-2 to TRBJ2-7; D not resolved. Germline lookup yields CDR1 SGHTA and CDR2 FQGNSA. The V end was cut by 1 base, the J end by 3 bases, with 7 bases between. There are 13 residues in the CDR3. The CDR3 DNA reads TGTGCCAGCAGCTTAGTGCAGCGCTACGAGCAGTACTTC. It yields the protein CASSLVQRYEQYF.